This T cell receptor beta chain was observed in a study of blood T cell repertoires in COVID-19. Original data processing: Researchers report that nucleated cell counts were estimated from reference gene primer amplification. The data were produced by immunoSEQ multiplex PCR, yet TCRdb's version contains in-frame clones alone and is incomplete. V and J calls and clone size are as listed in that table; D and trimming were resolved from the DNA. The table has about 260,000 clones, roughly four fifths seen once; the top ten hold around 4.1%. Sequencing used PBMCs or T cells enriched from blood (not recorded which). This receptor was identified in a man between 25 and 39 years old with acute COVID-19.

CDR3: CASSPSLAGGTDTQYF. The CDR3 DNA follows: TGTGCCAGCAGCCCGAGTCTAGCGGGGGGGACAGATACGCAGTATTTT. The chain has TRBV9 and TRBJ2-3, with TRBD2 identical over 12 bases. In germline, CDR1 is SGDLS, CDR2 YYNGEE. The CDR3 consists of 16 residues. V was clipped by 4 bases and J by 3 bases; unmatched bases: 6.